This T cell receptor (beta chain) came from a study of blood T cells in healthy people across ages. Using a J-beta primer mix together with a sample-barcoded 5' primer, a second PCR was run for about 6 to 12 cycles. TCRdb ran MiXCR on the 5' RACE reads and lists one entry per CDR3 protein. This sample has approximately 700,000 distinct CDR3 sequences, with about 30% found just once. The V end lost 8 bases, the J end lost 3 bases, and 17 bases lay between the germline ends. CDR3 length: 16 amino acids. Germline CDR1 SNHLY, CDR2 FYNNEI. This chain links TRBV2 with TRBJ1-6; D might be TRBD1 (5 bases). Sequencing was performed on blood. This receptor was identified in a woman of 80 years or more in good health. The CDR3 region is CASGDLQEYYNSPLHF. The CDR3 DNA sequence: TGTGCCAGCGGGGACCTACAGGAGTACTATAATTCACCCCTCCACTTT.